Sequencing of this T cell receptor (beta chain) was carried out in a study of T cells in Graves' hyperthyroidism and ophthalmopathy. TCR beta CDR3 sequences were amplified from RNA transcripts. The HTBI primer set was used in a first-round RT-PCR of the TCR CDR3. Using its own MiXCR run on the multiplex PCR reads, TCRdb lists one record per CDR3 protein. The table records 550,000 to 600,000 distinct CDR3 sequences, about 14% of them present only once. Germline-derived CDR1 and CDR2 are LNHDA and SQIVND (reference sequence). CDR3 size: 14 residues. Trimming stripped 1 base from V and 9 bases from J, with 15 bases between. Diagnosing involved the use of clinical symptoms, serum thyroxine and TRAb, thyroid ultrasound and orbital computed tomography. This clonotype was counted at least ten times. Its antigen is not known. The study, taken as a whole, reports: The majority of expanded thyroid clonotypes above 0.001 also appeared in blood. Ophthalmopathy and stable hyperthyroidism were told apart by a 13 V-J model.

What was sequenced was blood. This TCR came from a woman between 18 and 29 years old with Graves' ophthalmopathy. This chain uses TRBV19 with TRBJ1-1; D is ambiguous. In nucleotides, the CDR3 is TGTGCCAGTAGTATAGCGGTGTACCGGGAGCAAGCTTTCTTT. This gives the protein CASSIAVYREQAFF.